These 14 T cell receptor beta chains share one sample of origin, sequenced in a study of blood T cell repertoires in COVID-19. The repertoire was sequenced with immunoSEQ multiplex PCR; TCRdb's copy has only in-frame clones and lacks some. The sample records under 500,000 clones, approximately 92% being singletons. The sequenced sample consisted of PBMCs or T cells enriched from blood (not recorded which). These receptors were taken from a man aged 25-40 years who had recovered from COVID-19.

CDR3 residues: CASSLQGHQPQHF. DNA of the CDR3: TGTGCCAGCAGTCTGCAGGGCCATCAGCCCCAGCATTTT. The chain links TRBV6-5 to TRBJ1-5, with TRBD1 as a possible D gene (5 bases). Trimming removed 5 bases at V and 5 bases at J, with 10 bases between. The CDR3 consists of 13 residues. Germline CDR1 MNHEY, CDR2 SVGAGI.

This chain connects TRBV19 to TRBJ1-2, with 8 bases that match TRBD1. J was trimmed by 5 bases and V by 6 bases; bases with no gene match: 8. The CDR3 runs to 14 residues. From germline, CDR1 is LNHDA and CDR2 SQIVND (reference sequence). The CDR3 bases are TGTGCCAGTAGCCCCGGACAGGGAGGATATGGCTACACCTTC. This encodes CASSPGQGGYGYTF.

The chain recombines TRBV10-3 with TRBJ2-7, with D perhaps matching TRBD2 (5 bases). V lost 4 bases and J 5 bases, leaving 9 bases between the germline ends. The CDR3 runs to 12 residues. Germline values: CDR1 ENHRY, CDR2 SYGVKD. CDR3 coding DNA: TGTGCCATCAGTGCTGAGGGCGACGAGCAGTACTTC. Its translation: CAISAEGDEQYF.

V and J are TRBV29-1 and TRBJ2-1, with 16 bases fitting TRBD2. The CDR3 loop spans 16 amino acids. In germline, CDR1 is SQVTM, CDR2 ANQGSEA. Trimming at V came to 7 bases and at J to 7 bases, leaving 10 bases not matched to a gene. The chain's CDR3 is CSAQGLAGGLGNEQFF. In DNA, the CDR3 is TGCAGCGCCCAGGGACTAGCGGGAGGGCTGGGGAATGAGCAGTTCTTC.

The chain joins TRBV11-2 to TRBJ1-2, with D tentatively TRBD1 (5 bases). In germline, CDR1 is SGHAT, CDR2 FQNNGV. CDR3 size: 15 residues. Trimming pared 0 bases from V and 4 bases from J, leaving 12 bases between. CDR3 loop: CASSLEGGLSYGYTF. CDR3 DNA: TGTGCCAGCAGCTTAGAGGGGGGACTTAGCTATGGCTACACCTTC.

This chain uses TRBV11-1 with TRBJ1-5; D is unclear. The V end was cut by 0 bases, the J end by 4 bases, with 7 bases between. The germline CDR1 and CDR2 sequences are SGHAT and FQDESV (reference sequence). This CDR3 region has 14 residues. The CDR3: CASSLAPGNQPQHF. CDR3 coding DNA: TGTGCCAGCAGCTTAGCGCCGGGGAATCAGCCCCAGCATTTT.

The rearrangement links TRBV25-1 to TRBJ2-5; 10 bases line up with TRBD1. V gave up 7 bases and J gave up 4 bases; unmatched junction bases: 9. Germline V gives CDR1 MGHDK, CDR2 SYGVNS. The CDR3 has 15 residues. The CDR3 loop is CASTDPGQGIETQYF. The CDR3 DNA is TGTGCCAGCACTGATCCGGGACAGGGGATAGAGACCCAGTACTTC.

V is TRBV9 and J is TRBJ1-4; 9 nucleotides align to TRBD1. The V gene's germline CDR1 is SGDLS and CDR2 YYNGEE. V shed 4 bases and J 7 bases; nucleotides not matched to a gene: 8. This CDR3 spans 15 amino acids. The CDR3 is CASSPRDREAEKLFF. CDR3 bases: TGTGCCAGCAGCCCAAGGGACAGGGAAGCTGAAAAACTGTTTTTT.

This clone was detected only a few times. The J gene is TRBJ2-3, the V gene TRBV14; TRBD2 agrees at 9 bases. Germline CDR1 and CDR2: SGHDN and FVKESK. The CDR3 loop spans 18 amino acids. V lost 0 bases, J lost 6 bases, and 13 bases stayed unmatched. CDR3 in amino acids: CASSQDSRAGGPSDTQYF. In nucleotides, the CDR3 is TGTGCCAGCAGCCAAGATTCTCGAGCGGGAGGTCCCTCGGATACGCAGTATTTT.

J is TRBJ1-4 and V is TRBV13, with D uncertain. Trimming shortened V by 8 bases and J by 5 bases, and 12 bases separated the two germline ends. Germline CDR1 and CDR2: PRHDT and FYEKMQ (reference sequence). CDR3 length: 13 residues. CDR3 region: CASGRQYNEKLFF. CDR3 nucleotides: TGTGCCAGCGGGAGGCAGTACAATGAAAAACTGTTTTTT.

The V gene is TRBV28, the J gene TRBJ2-7; 9 bases match TRBD1. Germline lookup yields CDR1 MDHEN and CDR2 SYDVKM. The CDR3 has 14 amino acids. The junction had 4 bases not matched to a gene; V was cut back by 2 bases and J by 5 bases. The CDR3 loop is CASSLGTGTHEQYF. CDR3 bases: TGTGCCAGCAGTTTAGGGACAGGGACCCACGAGCAGTACTTC. The full variable domain, with the rest looked up from reference TRBV28 and TRBJ2-7, is DVKVTQSSRYLVKRTGEKVFLECVQDMDHENMFWYRQDPGLGLRLIYFSYDVKMKEKGDIPEGYSVSREKKERFSLILESASTNQTSMYLCASSLGTGTHEQYFGPGTRLTVT.

The chain recombines TRBV7-9 with TRBJ2-1, with D perhaps matching TRBD2 (5 bases). Trimming took 5 bases from V and 0 from J, leaving 11 bases between them. This CDR3 has 15 residues. Germline V gene lookup returns CDR1 SEHNR and CDR2 FQNEAQ (reference sequence). CDR3 protein: CASSLSSSSYNEQFF. The CDR3 DNA reads TGTGCCAGCAGCCTATCTAGCAGCTCCTACAATGAGCAGTTCTTC.

The chain recombines TRBV28 with TRBJ1-3; D unclear. The germline CDR1 and CDR2 sequences are MDHEN and SYDVKM. CDR3 length equals 16 residues. V lost 2 bases and J 0 bases, leaving 11 bases between the germline ends. The CDR3 loop reads CASSLVTKYSGNTIYF. CDR3 bases: TGTGCCAGCAGTTTAGTGACAAAGTACTCTGGAAACACCATATATTTT.

This chain joins TRBV14 and TRBJ1-1; D perhaps matches TRBD1 (6 bases). Germline CDR1 SGHDN, CDR2 FVKESK. CDR3 size: 15 residues. V shed 0 bases and J shed 6 bases, with 14 bases lying between them. The CDR3 DNA sequence: TGTGCCAGCAGCCAAGATGGGGACATCTCGCCTGAAGCTTTCTTT. It translates to CASSQDGDISPEAFF.